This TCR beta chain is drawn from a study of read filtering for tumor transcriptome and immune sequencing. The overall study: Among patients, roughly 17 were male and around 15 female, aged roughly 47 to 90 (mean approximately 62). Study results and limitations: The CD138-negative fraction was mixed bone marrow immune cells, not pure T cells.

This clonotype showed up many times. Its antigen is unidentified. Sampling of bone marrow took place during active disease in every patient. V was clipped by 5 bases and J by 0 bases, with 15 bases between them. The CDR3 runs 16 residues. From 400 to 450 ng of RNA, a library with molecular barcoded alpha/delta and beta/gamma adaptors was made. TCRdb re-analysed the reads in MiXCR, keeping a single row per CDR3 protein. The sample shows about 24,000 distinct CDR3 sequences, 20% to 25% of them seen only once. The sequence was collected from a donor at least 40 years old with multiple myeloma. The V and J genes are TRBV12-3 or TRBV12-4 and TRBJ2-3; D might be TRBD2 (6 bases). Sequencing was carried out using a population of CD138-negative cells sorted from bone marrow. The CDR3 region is CASSSQREVSTDTQYF. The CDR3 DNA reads TGTGCCAGCAGTAGTCAGAGGGAGGTTAGCACAGATACGCAGTATTTT.